Following are 24 T cell receptor beta chains from one sample sequenced in a study of post-analysis software for immune sequencing data. No antigens are known for them. Unique molecular identifiers had been added to the TCR beta cDNA libraries. One entry per CDR3 protein, called by TCRdb with MiXCR from the PCR reads. The sample contains about 190,000 distinct CDR3 sequences, roughly 30% of which appear only once. Overall study findings and caveats: Patients used about 5 TRBV segments, including TRBV5-6, TRBV5-1 and TRBV20-1, more often than controls.

The sample comprised blood. The receptors were sampled from a girl under 18 with multiple sclerosis.

This clonotype occurred a few times. The chain is built from TRBV27 and TRBJ1-2, with 8 bases matching TRBD1. There are 16 residues in the CDR3. Germline values: CDR1 MNHEY, CDR2 SMNVEV (reference sequence). V trimming: 5 bases; J trimming: 4 bases; junction bases outside the gene matches: 12. CDR3 bases: TGTGCCAGCAGTAAAACAGGGGGAGGGGTCCTCTATGGCTACACCTTC. It yields the protein CASSKTGGGVLYGYTF.

Note on this clonotype: Just one base apart from a much larger clone, this may be a read error. CDR3 bases: TGTGCCATCAGGGAAAGAGGTACTAGCGGTGAGCAGTACTTC. Amino acids: CAIRERGTSGEQYF. This chain joins TRBV10-3 and TRBJ2-7; 8 nucleotides line up with TRBD2. The V segment lost 6 bases and the J segment 7 bases; nucleotides outside the gene matches: 11. The CDR3 runs 14 residues. CDR1 is ENHRY, CDR2 SYGVKD, per germline.

This clonotype was counted only a few times. V and J are TRBV28 and TRBJ2-5; TRBD1 matches at 8 bases. V shed 3 bases and J 2 bases; nucleotides not matched to a gene: 5. CDR1 and CDR2 (germline): MDHEN, SYDVKM. The CDR3 is 15 residues long. CDR3 sequence reads: CASSLVDREQETQYF. CDR3 nucleotides: TGTGCCAGCAGTTTGGTGGACAGGGAGCAAGAGACCCAGTACTTC.

This clonotype occurred many times. This chain uses TRBV27 with TRBJ2-7; D is perhaps TRBD2 (5 bases). CDR1 MNHEY and CDR2 SMNVEV come from the germline V gene (reference sequence). Trimming removed 2 bases from V and 6 bases from J, with 11 bases in between. This CDR3 spans 13 amino acids. CDR3 in DNA: TGTGCCAGCAGTTTAGTGTGGCGGGCCGAGCAGTACTTC. It yields the protein CASSLVWRAEQYF.

This clonotype was found many times. This chain connects TRBV20-1 to TRBJ2-3; D might be TRBD1 or TRBD2, each matching 5 bases. In germline, CDR1 is DFQATT, CDR2 SNEGSKA (reference sequence). V was clipped by 7 bases and J by 0 bases, with 14 bases between them. The CDR3 contains 14 residues. CDR3 DNA sequence: TGCAGTGGAATGTGGGACCCAAGCACAGATACGCAGTATTTT. Its translation is CSGMWDPSTDTQYF.

The chain employs TRBV20-1 and TRBJ2-2, with D tentatively TRBD2 (6 bases). CDR1 and CDR2 from the germline V gene are DFQATT and SNEGSKA (reference sequence). The CDR3 loop spans 15 amino acids. Trimming pared 0 bases from V and 6 bases from J, leaving 14 bases between. The CDR3 DNA follows: TGCAGTGCTAGAGATGGTTTACGGAGGGCCGGGGAGCTGTTTTTT. It translates to CSARDGLRRAGELFF.

To note about this clonotype: A much larger clone sits a single nucleotide away, making a read error possible. This chain connects TRBV5-5 to TRBJ1-5; weak D call: TRBD1 (5 bases). The CDR3 is 15 amino acids. From germline, CDR1 is SGHKS and CDR2 YYEKEE (reference sequence). CDR3 region: CVSSLTVGSNQPQHF. In nucleotides, the CDR3 is TGTGTCAGCAGCTTGACAGTGGGGAGCAATCAGCCCCAGCATTTT. The variable domain in full, completed from reference TRBV5-5 and TRBJ1-5, reads DAGVTQSPTHLIKTRGQQVTLRCSPISGHKSVSWYQQVLGQGPQFIFQYYEKEERGRGNFPDRFSARQFPNYSSELNVNALLLGDSALYLCVSSLTVGSNQPQHFGDGTRLSIL.

This clonotype was observed at least ten times. V gene TRBV20-1 combines with J gene TRBJ2-4; 8 bases match TRBD2. Germline CDR1 DFQATT, CDR2 SNEGSKA (reference sequence). V trimming: 0 bases; J trimming: 1 base; junction bases outside the gene matches: 5. The CDR3 is made up of 16 amino acids. CDR3 nucleotide sequence: TGCAGTGCTAGAGATCAGCGGGAGTACGCCAAAAACATTCAGTACTTC. This sequence encodes CSARDQREYAKNIQYF.

The chain joins TRBV6-5 to TRBJ1-1; no clear D. Per germline, CDR1 MNHEY and CDR2 SVGAGI. The ends were cut back, 6 bases at V and 4 bases at J, with 18 bases in the middle. The CDR3 runs 15 residues. This CDR3 is CASSKSYPRGTEAFF. CDR3 in DNA: TGTGCCAGCAGCAAGTCGTACCCCCGGGGCACTGAAGCTTTCTTT.

The count of this clonotype is one. The chain has TRBV5-1 and TRBJ2-5, with TRBD1 matching over 10 bases. The J segment lost 11 bases and the V segment lost 4 bases, leaving 14 bases of the junction unmatched. The CDR3 runs 15 residues. Germline CDR1 SGHRS, CDR2 YFSETQ. The CDR3 loop is CASSLRGTGEKGQYF. The CDR3 DNA reads TGCGCCAGCAGCCTTCGCGGGACAGGGGAGAAGGGGCAGTACTTC.

This clonotype was seen a handful of times. The gene calls are TRBV6-2 or TRBV6-3 and TRBJ2-3, with D perhaps being TRBD1 or TRBD2 (5 bases each). The V end lost 5 bases, the J end lost 4 bases, and 16 bases lay between the germline ends. The CDR3 runs 15 residues. Per the germline V gene, CDR1 is MNHEY and CDR2 is SVGEGT. CDR3 amino acids: CASSPPRGLADTQYF. The CDR3 bases are TGTGCCAGCAGTCCGCCGAGGGGCTTAGCAGATACGCAGTATTTT.

This rearrangement joins TRBV29-1 to TRBJ1-1; D call uncertain. V was trimmed by 5 bases and J by 0 bases, leaving 4 bases between them. This CDR3 has 11 residues. Germline CDR1 is SQVTM and CDR2 is ANQGSEA. In nucleotides, the CDR3 is TGCAGCGTTTCGGTGAACACTGAAGCTTTCTTT. Translation: CSVSVNTEAFF.

In the case of this clonotype: One junction end does not reproduce the germline sequence, and a read error may be involved. This chain links TRBV10-3 with TRBJ2-3; D gene uncertain. The V gene's germline CDR1 is ENHRY and CDR2 SYGVKD. The CDR3 sequence is 14 residues long. The CDR3 reads CAVSEMTGTDTQYF. CDR3 coding DNA: TGTGCCGTCAGTGAAATGACTGGCACAGACACTCAGTATTTT.

In this sample, this clonotype turned up many times. The rearrangement links TRBV9 to TRBJ1-2; no definite D call. Germline values: CDR1 SGDLS, CDR2 YYNGEE. V shed 0 bases and J shed 4 bases, with 7 bases lying between them. This CDR3 is built from 13 residues. The chain's CDR3 is CASSVAGPYGYTF. In nucleotides, the CDR3 is TGTGCCAGCAGCGTAGCCGGCCCCTATGGCTACACCTTC.

This clonotype was counted only a few times. This sequence joins TRBV12-3 or TRBV12-4 and TRBJ2-7; no definite D call. This CDR3 has 12 residues. V was shortened by 6 bases and J by 3 bases, with 9 bases between the two germline ends. The CDR3 bases are TGTGCCAGCAGACGGGTGGGCTACGAGCAGTACTTC. Translated, it gives CASRRVGYEQYF.

V usage is TRBV7-9 and J usage is TRBJ2-1, with TRBD2 matching 13 bases. V lost 7 bases and J lost 3; bases outside the gene matches: 12. Germline lookup yields CDR1 SEHNR and CDR2 FQNEAQ (reference sequence). This CDR3 spans 18 amino acids. The CDR3 reads CASIRSGTSGALYNEQFF. The CDR3 nucleotides are TGTGCCAGCATCCGCTCCGGGACTAGCGGGGCCCTCTACAATGAGCAGTTCTTC.

This rearrangement joins TRBV30 to TRBJ2-3, with 9 nucleotides matching TRBD2. CDR3 length: 15 residues. CDR1 GTSNPN and CDR2 SVGIG come from the germline V gene (reference sequence). With 2 bases clipped from V and 6 bases from J, the junction kept 9 bases outside the gene matches. For the CDR3, the DNA is TGTGCCTGGAGTCCTCTAGCGGGGTTCTTGGATACGCAGTATTTT. Translation gives CAWSPLAGFLDTQYF. The full variable domain, in which reference TRBV30 and TRBJ2-3 provide the parts outside the CDR3, is SQTIHQWPATLVQPVGSPLSLECTVEGTSNPNLYWYRQAAGRGLQLLFYSVGIGQISSEVPQNLSASRPQDRQFILSSKKLLLSDSGFYLCAWSPLAGFLDTQYFGPGTRLTVL.

About this clonotype: A much more abundant neighbour one base away suggests this may be a read error. V gene TRBV7-8 combines with J gene TRBJ2-1; 8 bases fit TRBD1. The CDR3 runs to 17 residues. The V and J ends lost 4 bases and 7 bases, in that order; junction bases with no gene match: 15. Germline V gene sequence: CDR1 SGHVS, CDR2 FQNEAQ. In nucleotides, the CDR3 is TGTGCCAGCAGCTCCATAATGTTCGACAGGGGCAGTAATGAGCAGTTCTTC. Protein product: CASSSIMFDRGSNEQFF.

At least ten counts were recorded for this clonotype. The rearrangement links TRBV11-2 to TRBJ2-1; D gene unclear. This CDR3 is built from 13 residues. Trimming removed 4 bases at V and 8 bases at J, with 12 bases between. The germline gives CDR1 SGHAT, CDR2 FQNNGV. Written as DNA, the CDR3 is TGTGCCAGCAGCTCGTCCAGGCGCGATGAGCAGTTCTTC. Its translation: CASSSSRRDEQFF.

This clonotype appeared a few times. The rearrangement joins TRBV3-1 to TRBJ1-5; D unclear. The germline CDR1 and CDR2 sequences are LGHDT and YNNKEL (reference sequence). Trimming took 1 base from V and 6 from J, leaving 7 bases between them. The CDR3 is 13 amino acids. The CDR3 DNA sequence: TGTGCCAGCAGCCAAGGTGGTAGTCAGCCCCAGCATTTT. Translation gives CASSQGGSQPQHF.

This clonotype was recorded at least ten times. The chain is built from TRBV5-1 and TRBJ2-7; possibly TRBD2 for D (5 bases). In germline, CDR1 is SGHRS, CDR2 YFSETQ. CDR3 size: 14 residues. V was cut by 3 bases and J by 6 bases, with 16 bases left in between. The CDR3 DNA is TGCGCCAGCAGCTACCGGGGTAGCTCGTCCGAGCAGTACTTC. This sequence encodes CASSYRGSSSEQYF.

This clonotype occurred many times. V usage is TRBV12-3 or TRBV12-4 and J usage is TRBJ2-7, with 8 bases that match TRBD1. Losses at the gene ends were 2 bases for V and 2 bases for J; bases not matched to a gene: 5. The CDR3 loop spans 15 amino acids. CDR3 loop: CASSLRTGPPYEQYF. CDR3 in DNA: TGTGCCAGCAGTTTAAGGACAGGGCCTCCCTACGAGCAGTACTTC.

This clonotype was seen repeatedly, ten times or more. The chain joins TRBV29-1 to TRBJ1-1; D possibly corresponds to TRBD1 (6 bases). There are 13 residues in the CDR3. The germline V and J ends were trimmed by 6 bases and 6 bases, with 17 bases remaining between them. Looked up from germline, CDR1 is SQVTM and CDR2 is ANQGSEA. The CDR3 DNA sequence: TGCAGCGTGGGGAACAGGGCAGTCCCTGAAGCTTTCTTT. Amino acid sequence: CSVGNRAVPEAFF.

The rearrangement links TRBV5-1 to TRBJ1-1; weak D call: TRBD1 (6 bases). The V end was cut by 3 bases, the J end by 4 bases, with 13 bases between. This CDR3 is built from 14 residues. Germline assignment: CDR1 SGHRS and CDR2 YFSETQ. DNA of the CDR3: TGCGCCAGCAGCTCGGGGGGGGCCGTCACTGAAGCTTTCTTT. This sequence encodes CASSSGGAVTEAFF.